This is a list of T cell receptor beta chains from one sample in a study of cytomegalovirus exposure and HLA in healthy donors. Sequencing was performed with immunoSEQ multiplex PCR; in TCRdb, only in-frame clones are kept and a portion is missing. The sample records about 160,000 clones, about 77% being singletons. Sequencing input: PBMCs. These receptors were collected from a man aged 25 to 40 in good health and CMV-seronegative. CDR3s include the opening cysteine and the closing phenylalanine or tryptophan. A D gene is named only where the DNA matches it firmly. Size is stated for part of the rows, as once, few or many counts, or as a class when the clone is expanded.

size	D	J	V	DNA	CDR3
few	TRBD1	TRBJ1-1	TRBV7-9	TGTGCCAGCAAACAGGGGGCTGTGAACACTGAAGCTTTCTTT	CASKQGAVNTEAFF
.	TRBD1	TRBJ1-6	TRBV28	TGTGCCAGCAGTTCCCCGGGACAGGAGTTTTCGAGCTCCTATAATTCACCCCTCCACTTT	CASSSPGQEFSSSYNSPLHF
.	.	TRBJ2-7	TRBV12-2	TGTGCAAGTCGCTTCTCGTTTGCCTACGAGCAGTACTTC	CASRFSFAYEQYF
.	.	TRBJ2-1	TRBV6-6	TGTGCCAGCAGTTACTCGGCGGATGGGCAGTTCTTC	CASSYSADGQFF
.	.	TRBJ1-1	TRBV4-2	TGTGCCAGCAGCCAAGCCTTTAGGGGGGGCACTGAAGCTTTCTTT	CASSQAFRGGTEAFF
.	.	TRBJ2-5	TRBV28	TGTGCCAGCAGGTCCCCCCAGGGGTACCAAGAGACCCAGTACTTC	CASRSPQGYQETQYF
.	.	TRBJ2-4	TRBV15	TGTGCCACCAGCCCCCAGGGTTCGGCAGCCAAAAACATTCAGTACTTC	CATSPQGSAAKNIQYF
once	.	TRBJ2-5	TRBV19	TGTGCCAGTAGTATTATTGGGGGAGGCGGGGAGACCCAGTACTTC	CASSIIGGGGETQYF
few	.	TRBJ2-5	TRBV6-5	TGTGCCAGCAGTTACTCGTTTCGAGAGACCCAGTACTTC	CASSYSFRETQYF
.	.	TRBJ2-7	TRBV7-9	TGTGCCAGCAGCGTAGCCTCCCCGGGACTGGCTCGCGAGCAGTACTTC	CASSVASPGLAREQYF
.	TRBD1	TRBJ2-5	TRBV2	TGTGCCAGCACCAGGGGGCGAGAGACCCAGTACTTC	CASTRGRETQYF
.	TRBD1	TRBJ1-2	TRBV6-5	TGTGCCAGCAGTTACGGGACAGGGGGTATAGGCTACACCTTC	CASSYGTGGIGYTF
.	TRBD2	TRBJ2-7	TRBV18	TGTGCCAGCTCACCGCTTCCCCCCCAAGCGGGAGGGCCCTACGAGCAGTACTTC	CASSPLPPQAGGPYEQYF
.	TRBD2	TRBJ2-1	TRBV30	TGTGCCTGGAGTGATACTAGCGGGTCCTACAATGAGCAGTTCTTC	CAWSDTSGSYNEQFF
.	.	TRBJ1-2	TRBV11-1	TGTGCCAGCAGCTTAGCCCCCGGGAACTATGGCTACACCTTC	CASSLAPGNYGYTF
.	.	TRBJ2-3	TRBV11-2	TGTGCCAGCAGCTTCAACAGGGAGACTAGCACAGATACGCAGTATTTT	CASSFNRETSTDTQYF
.	.	TRBJ1-1	TRBV5-5	TGTGCCAGCGGAGACAGCACTGAAGCTTTCTTT	CASGDSTEAFF
.	TRBD1	TRBJ2-1	TRBV5-1	TGCGCCAGCAGCTTGAGTGGGACAGGCTCCTACAATGAGCAGTTCTTC	CASSLSGTGSYNEQFF
few	TRBD1	TRBJ1-2	TRBV5-1	TGCGCCAGCAGCTTGGCGGGACAGAACTATGGCTACACCTTC	CASSLAGQNYGYTF
once	.	TRBJ1-2	TRBV30	TGTGCCTGGAGTACAGGATATGGCTACACCTTC	CAWSTGYGYTF
.	TRBD1	TRBJ1-6	TRBV6-5	TGTGCCAGCAGTTTGCAACAGGGGGCGAGGAATTCACCCCTCCACTTT	CASSLQQGARNSPLHF
.	.	TRBJ2-7	TRBV5-6	TGTGCCAGCAGCTTAGACAGACTTAGAGTCTACGAGCAGTACTTC	CASSLDRLRVYEQYF
few	TRBD1	TRBJ2-3	TRBV9	TGTGCCAGCAGCCCACGCCAGGGTGGACAGGGCACAGATACGCAGTATTTT	CASSPRQGGQGTDTQYF
many	.	TRBJ1-4	TRBV4-1	TGCGCCAGCAGCCAACTGGGCAGTAATGAAAAACTGTTTTTT	CASSQLGSNEKLFF
.	TRBD1	TRBJ1-1	TRBV19	TGTGCCAGTAGAACTCTGACAGGGTTTATCACTGAAGCTTTCTTT	CASRTLTGFITEAFF
.	TRBD2	TRBJ2-1	TRBV7-9	TGTGCCAGCAGCTTGGGACTAGCGGTGTCTCATGAGCAGTTCTTC	CASSLGLAVSHEQFF
.	TRBD1	TRBJ1-2	TRBV13	TGTGCCAGCAGCGTAACAGGGGGCCGGGGGCTTGGCTACACCTTC	CASSVTGGRGLGYTF
.	TRBD2	TRBJ2-3	TRBV27	TGTGCCAGCAGTCGAGGGACTAGCTCGGATACGCAGTATTTT	CASSRGTSSDTQYF
.	.	TRBJ2-3	TRBV2	TGTGCCAGCATAACGTGGGGGCCCACAGATACGCAGTATTTT	CASITWGPTDTQYF
.	TRBD1	TRBJ1-5	TRBV10-3	TGTGCCATCAGCGCCGGGACAGGGAGGGCGGAAGGCAATCAGCCCCAGCATTTT	CAISAGTGRAEGNQPQHF
.	TRBD1	TRBJ2-7	TRBV13	TGTGCCAGCAGCACCCGTGGACAGGGGAATTCCTACGAGCAGTACTTC	CASSTRGQGNSYEQYF
.	.	TRBJ1-1	TRBV13	TGTGCCAGCAGCTTGACTTTCGGTGGGTTCACTGAAGCTTTCTTT	CASSLTFGGFTEAFF
.	TRBD1	TRBJ2-7	TRBV7-8	TGTGCCAGCAGCCCCCATGACAGGGGGCCCTACGAGCAGTACTTC	CASSPHDRGPYEQYF
.	.	TRBJ2-1	TRBV7-9	TGTGCCAGCAGCTTATTCGGGGGTGGGCCTTCCAATGAGCAGTTCTTC	CASSLFGGGPSNEQFF
few	TRBD2	TRBJ2-7	TRBV9	TGTGCCAGCAGCCCTGGACTAGCGGGCTACGAGCAGTACTTC	CASSPGLAGYEQYF
.	TRBD1	TRBJ2-7	TRBV7-2	TGTGCCAGCAGTGTCAGGGGGAGCTCCTACGAGCAGTACTTC	CASSVRGSSYEQYF
.	.	TRBJ1-4	TRBV28	TGTGCCAGCAGTACTACAGGGAGGGGGAATGAAAAACTGTTTTTT	CASSTTGRGNEKLFF